This T cell receptor beta chain was sequenced for a study of T cell responses to AZD1222 COVID-19 vaccine. Method: immunoSEQ multiplex PCR; TCRdb's copy keeps in-frame clones and lacks some. Counted here are roughly 120,000 clones, about 90% occurring once; the ten biggest clones make up 6% to 8%. The CDR3 consists of 16 residues. Germline-derived CDR1 and CDR2 are LNHDA and SQIVND (reference sequence). Deletions cut 4 bases from V and 0 bases from J, with 13 bases between. The chain joins TRBV19 to TRBJ2-1, with D possibly being TRBD1 (6 bases). Sequenced material: peripheral blood, taken on day 0 of AZD1222 vaccination. The TCR sequence derives from an adult in good health. The CDR3 region has the DNA TGTGCCAGTAGTAGGACAGCGCCCAGCTCCTACAATGAGCAGTTCTTC. Translation gives CASSRTAPSSYNEQFF.